A selection of T cell receptor beta chains follows, all from one sample in a study of vaccination effects on CD4 cells after COVID-19. Antigen specificity for these receptors is unknown. Profiled with immunoSEQ multiplex PCR; TCRdb holds only in-frame clones, not every one. Seen here are around 81,000 clones, 60% to 80% observed once, and the top ten hold around 1%. The sample in question was CD4+ T cells from PBMCs cultured with HCoV-OC43 spike peptides, obtained after COVID-19 vaccination. The receptors derive from a human donor who received a COVID-19 vaccine. The CDR3 runs from the conserved cysteine through the conserved F or W. Clone size is not always given. Where it is, it says once, few, many or a class for expanded clones.

TRBJ1-6,NA,TRBV6-2/TRBV6-3,CASSLDSYSPLHF
TRBJ2-4,NA,TRBV6-2/TRBV6-3,CASSYGTGSPNIQYF
TRBJ2-2,few,TRBV2,CASTTDRGTGELFF
TRBJ2-2,NA,TRBV2,CASRLIPSGGYTGELFF
TRBJ1-1,NA,TRBV28,CASTPPPMLNTEAFF
TRBJ2-4,NA,TRBV7-2,CASSLESGNIQYF
TRBJ1-1,once,TRBV29-1,CSGEGQGREAFF
TRBJ1-3,NA,TRBV2,CASSEALQAGRNTIYF
TRBJ1-5,NA,TRBV6-5,CASRGGGALQPQHF
TRBJ2-5,NA,TRBV6-5,CASRNRGNQETQYF